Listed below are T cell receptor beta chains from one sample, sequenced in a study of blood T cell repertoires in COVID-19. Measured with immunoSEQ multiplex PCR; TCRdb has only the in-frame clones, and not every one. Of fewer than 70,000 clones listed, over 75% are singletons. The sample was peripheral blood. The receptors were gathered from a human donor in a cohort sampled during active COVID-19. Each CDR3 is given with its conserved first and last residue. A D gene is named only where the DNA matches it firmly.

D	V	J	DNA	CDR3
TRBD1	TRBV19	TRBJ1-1	TGTGCCAGTAGTTCACGCCTCGGACAGGCTATGAACACTGAAGCTTTCTTT	CASSSRLGQAMNTEAFF
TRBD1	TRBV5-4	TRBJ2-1	TGTGCCAGCAGCTCGACCGGGACAGGGGGCAATGAGCAGTTCTTC	CASSSTGTGGNEQFF
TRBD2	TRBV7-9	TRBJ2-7	TGTGCCAGCAGCATCGGACTAGCGGGAGAGGAGCAGTACTTC	CASSIGLAGEEQYF
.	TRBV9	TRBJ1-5	TGTGCCAGCAGCGTAAACTCGGGTCAGCCCCAGCATTTT	CASSVNSGQPQHF
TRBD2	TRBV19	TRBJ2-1	TGTGCCACCAACGTAGCGGGGGGGTCCTACAATGAGCAGTTCTTC	CATNVAGGSYNEQFF
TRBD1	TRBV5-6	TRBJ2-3	TGTGCCAGCAGCTTGTCCGGGACAGTAAGCACAGATACGCAGTATTTT	CASSLSGTVSTDTQYF
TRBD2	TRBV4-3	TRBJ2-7	TGCGCCAGCAGCCTGACTAGCGGGTACGAGCAGTACTTC	CASSLTSGYEQYF
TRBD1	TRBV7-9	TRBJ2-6	TGTGCCAGCAGCGACCGGGACAGGGACACTTCTGGGGCCAACGTCCTGACTTTC	CASSDRDRDTSGANVLTF
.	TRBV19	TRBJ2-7	TGTGCCAGTATTGGGGGGGCAGCCCGCGAGCAGTACTTC	CASIGGAAREQYF
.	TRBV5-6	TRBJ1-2	TGTGCCAGCAGCTTGGTTAGGGACTGGGACTATGGCTACACCTTC	CASSLVRDWDYGYTF